Below, one T cell receptor (beta chain) is given with its context. Its antigen is unknown. This sample stems from a study of Graves' ophthalmopathy and Graves' hyperthyroidism. Study-level points and caveats: Both a roughly 68% sensitivity and an approximately 76% specificity characterized the model's predictions of ophthalmopathy progression. Using 13 signatures, a model distinguished ophthalmopathy from stable hyperthyroidism, reaching around 87% sensitivity and 81.08% specificity. A majority of expanded thyroid clonotypes exceeding 0.001 frequency were likewise present in blood.

Trimming took off 2 bases at V and 1 base at J, with 11 bases between the two ends. CDR3 length: 15 amino acids. Using RNA transcripts, the TCR beta CDR3 regions were amplified. The library came from an HTBI-primed first-round RT-PCR and a second-round multiplex PCR. From the multiplex PCR reads, TCRdb called clonotypes with MiXCR, one entry per CDR3 protein. Here the sample spans 600,000 to 700,000 distinct CDR3 sequences, 35% to 50% being singletons. The sequenced sample consisted of peripheral blood. V is TRBV12-3 or TRBV12-4 and J is TRBJ1-1, with a weak D call TRBD1 (6 bases). The receptor comes from an adult man with Graves' ophthalmopathy. CDR3 DNA: TGTGCCAGCAGTTTATGGGGGCCGGGGAACACTGAAGCTTTCTTT. Translated: CASSLWGPGNTEAFF.